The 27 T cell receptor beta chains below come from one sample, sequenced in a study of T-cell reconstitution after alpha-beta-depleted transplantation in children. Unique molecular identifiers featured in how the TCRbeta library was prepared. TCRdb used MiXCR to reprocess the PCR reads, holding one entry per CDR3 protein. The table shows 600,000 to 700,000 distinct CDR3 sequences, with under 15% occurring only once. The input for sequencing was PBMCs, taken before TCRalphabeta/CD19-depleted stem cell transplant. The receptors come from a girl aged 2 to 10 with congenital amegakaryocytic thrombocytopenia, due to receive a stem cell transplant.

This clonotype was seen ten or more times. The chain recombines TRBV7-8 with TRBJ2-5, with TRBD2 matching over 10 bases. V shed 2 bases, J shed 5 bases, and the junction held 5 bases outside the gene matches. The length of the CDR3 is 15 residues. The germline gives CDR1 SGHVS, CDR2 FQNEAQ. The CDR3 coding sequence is TGTGCCAGCAGCTTACTAGCGGGAGTGCGGGAGACCCAGTACTTC. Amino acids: CASSLLAGVRETQYF.

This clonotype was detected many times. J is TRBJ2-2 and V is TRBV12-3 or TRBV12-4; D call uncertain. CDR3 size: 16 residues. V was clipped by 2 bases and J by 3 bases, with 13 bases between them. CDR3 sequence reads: CASSLNTQPDTGELFF. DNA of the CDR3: TGTGCCAGCAGTTTAAATACCCAACCCGACACCGGGGAGCTGTTTTTT.

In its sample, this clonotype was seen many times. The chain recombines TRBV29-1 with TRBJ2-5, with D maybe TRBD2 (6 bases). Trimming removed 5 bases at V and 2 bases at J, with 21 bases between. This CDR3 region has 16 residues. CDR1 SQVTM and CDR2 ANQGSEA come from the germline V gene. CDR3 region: CSVSRRVGGLQETQYF. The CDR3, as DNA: TGCAGCGTTTCCCGTAGGGTTGGCGGACTACAAGAGACCCAGTACTTC.

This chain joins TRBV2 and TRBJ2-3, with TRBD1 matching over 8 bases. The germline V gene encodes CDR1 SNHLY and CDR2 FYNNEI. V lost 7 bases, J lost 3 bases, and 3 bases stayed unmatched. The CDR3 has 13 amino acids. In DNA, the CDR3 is TGTGCCAGCATCACAGGGGGGACAGATACGCAGTATTTT. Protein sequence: CASITGGTDTQYF.

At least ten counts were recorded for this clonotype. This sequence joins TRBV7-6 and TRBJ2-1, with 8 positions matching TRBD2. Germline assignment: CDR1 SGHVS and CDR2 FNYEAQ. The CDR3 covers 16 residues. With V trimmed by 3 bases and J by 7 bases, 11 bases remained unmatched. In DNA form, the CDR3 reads TGTGCCAGCAGCTTCAATCCGGGAGGGCCGGTGAATGAGCAGTTCTTC. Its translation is CASSFNPGGPVNEQFF.

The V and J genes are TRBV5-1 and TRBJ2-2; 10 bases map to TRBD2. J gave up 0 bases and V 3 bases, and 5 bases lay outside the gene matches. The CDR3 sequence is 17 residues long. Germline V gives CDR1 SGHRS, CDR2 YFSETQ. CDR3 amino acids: CASSWLLAGSNTGELFF. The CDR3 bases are TGCGCCAGCAGCTGGTTACTAGCGGGATCGAACACCGGGGAGCTGTTTTTT.

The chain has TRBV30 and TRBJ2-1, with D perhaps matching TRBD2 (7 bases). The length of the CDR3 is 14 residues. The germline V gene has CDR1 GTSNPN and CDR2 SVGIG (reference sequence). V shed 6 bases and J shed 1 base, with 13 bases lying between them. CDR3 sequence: CACGGGGSYNEQFF. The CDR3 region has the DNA TGTGCCTGTGGAGGGGGGGGATCCTACAATGAGCAGTTCTTC.

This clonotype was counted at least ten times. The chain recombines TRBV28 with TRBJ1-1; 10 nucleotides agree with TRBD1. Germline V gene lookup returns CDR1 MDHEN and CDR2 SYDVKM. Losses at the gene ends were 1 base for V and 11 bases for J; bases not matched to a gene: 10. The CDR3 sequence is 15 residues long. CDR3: CASSLYRDRGRGAFF. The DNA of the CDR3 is TGTGCCAGCAGTTTATATCGGGACAGGGGCCGCGGGGCTTTCTTT.

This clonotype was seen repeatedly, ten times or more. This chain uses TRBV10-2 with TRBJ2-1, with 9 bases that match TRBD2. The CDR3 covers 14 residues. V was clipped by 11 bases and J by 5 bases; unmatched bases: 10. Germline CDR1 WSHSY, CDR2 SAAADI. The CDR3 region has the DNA TGCGCCGGTTGGGTAGCGGGAGTCCACAATGAGCAGTTCTTC. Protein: CAGWVAGVHNEQFF.

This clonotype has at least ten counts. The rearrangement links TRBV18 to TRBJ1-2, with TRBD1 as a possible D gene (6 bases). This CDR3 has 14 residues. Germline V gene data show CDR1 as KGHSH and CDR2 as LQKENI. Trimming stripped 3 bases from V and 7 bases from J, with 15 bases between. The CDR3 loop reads CASSPQDSMGGYTF. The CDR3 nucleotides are TGTGCCAGCTCACCTCAGGACAGTATGGGTGGCTACACCTTC.

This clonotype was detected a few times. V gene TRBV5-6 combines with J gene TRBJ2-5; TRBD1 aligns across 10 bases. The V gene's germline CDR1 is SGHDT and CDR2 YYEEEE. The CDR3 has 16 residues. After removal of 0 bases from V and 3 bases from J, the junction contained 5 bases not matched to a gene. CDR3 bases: TGTGCCAGCAGCTTGGCGACAGGGGGCTGGAAAGAGACCCAGTACTTC. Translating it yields CASSLATGGWKETQYF.

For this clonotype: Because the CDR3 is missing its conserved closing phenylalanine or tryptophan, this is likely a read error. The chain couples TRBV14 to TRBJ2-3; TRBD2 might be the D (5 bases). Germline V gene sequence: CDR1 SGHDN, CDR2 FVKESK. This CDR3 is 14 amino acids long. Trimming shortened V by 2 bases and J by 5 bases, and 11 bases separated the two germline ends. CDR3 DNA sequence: TGTGCCAGCAGCCAACTAGCCCCGGTAGATACGCAGTATTAT. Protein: CASSQLAPVDTQYY.

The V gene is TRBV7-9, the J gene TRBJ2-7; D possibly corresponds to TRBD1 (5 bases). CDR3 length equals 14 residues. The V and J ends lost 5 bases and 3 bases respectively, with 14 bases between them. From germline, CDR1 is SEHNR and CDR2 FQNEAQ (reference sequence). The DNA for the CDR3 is TGTGCCAGCAGCCATGAGACAGCGCTCTACGAGCAGTACTTC. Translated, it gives CASSHETALYEQYF.

The CDR3 DNA reads as TGCGCCAGCAGCTTGCCTTCGGACGGCACAGATACGCAGTATTTT. Translated: CASSLPSDGTDTQYF. The chain recombines TRBV5-1 with TRBJ2-3; no clear D. The CDR3 extends over 15 amino acids. The V end was cut by 1 base, the J end by 1 base, with 10 bases between. The V gene's germline CDR1 is SGHRS and CDR2 YFSETQ. The variable domain in full, completed from reference TRBV5-1 and TRBJ2-3, reads KAGVTQTPRYLIKTRGQQVTLSCSPISGHRSVSWYQQTPGQGLQFLFEYFSETQRNKGNFPGRFSGRQFSNSRSEMNVSTLELGDSALYLCASSLPSDGTDTQYFGPGTRLTVL.

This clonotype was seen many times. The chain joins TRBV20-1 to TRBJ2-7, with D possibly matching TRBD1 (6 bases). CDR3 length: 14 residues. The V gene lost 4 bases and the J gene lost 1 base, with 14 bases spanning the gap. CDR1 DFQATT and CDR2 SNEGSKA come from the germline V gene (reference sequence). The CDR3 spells CSANKQGSSYEQYF. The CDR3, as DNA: TGCAGTGCTAATAAACAGGGTAGTTCCTACGAGCAGTACTTC.

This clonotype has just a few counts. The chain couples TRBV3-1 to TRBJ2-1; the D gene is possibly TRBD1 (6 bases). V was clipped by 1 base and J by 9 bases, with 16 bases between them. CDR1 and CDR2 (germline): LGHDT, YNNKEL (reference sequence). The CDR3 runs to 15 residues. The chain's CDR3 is CASSQGDGSRGEQFF. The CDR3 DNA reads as TGTGCCAGCAGCCAAGGGGATGGTAGCAGGGGTGAGCAGTTCTTC.

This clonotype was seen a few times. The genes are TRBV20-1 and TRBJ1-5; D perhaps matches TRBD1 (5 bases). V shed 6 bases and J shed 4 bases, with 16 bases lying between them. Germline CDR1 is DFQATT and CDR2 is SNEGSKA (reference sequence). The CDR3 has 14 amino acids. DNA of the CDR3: TGCAGTGCCCTATATGGGACGGGGAATCAGCCCCAGCATTTT. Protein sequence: CSALYGTGNQPQHF.

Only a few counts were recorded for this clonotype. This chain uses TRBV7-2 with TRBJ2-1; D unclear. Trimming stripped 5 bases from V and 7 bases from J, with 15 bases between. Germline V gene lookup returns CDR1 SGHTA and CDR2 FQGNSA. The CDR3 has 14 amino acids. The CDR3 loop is CASSLKRLGNEQFF. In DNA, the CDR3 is TGTGCCAGCAGCCTCAAAAGGCTCGGGAATGAGCAGTTCTTC.

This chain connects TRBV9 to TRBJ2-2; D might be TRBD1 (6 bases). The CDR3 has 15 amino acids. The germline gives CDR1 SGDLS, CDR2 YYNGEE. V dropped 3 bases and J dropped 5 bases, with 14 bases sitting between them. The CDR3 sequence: CASSAKGVGTGELFF. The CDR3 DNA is TGTGCCAGCAGCGCTAAGGGGGTGGGAACCGGGGAGCTGTTTTTT. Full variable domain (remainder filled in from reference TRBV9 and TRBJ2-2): DSGVTQTPKHLITATGQRVTLRCSPRSGDLSVYWYQQSLDQGLQFLIQYYNGEERAKGNILERFSAQQFPDLHSELNLSSLELGDSALYFCASSAKGVGTGELFFGEGSRLTVL.

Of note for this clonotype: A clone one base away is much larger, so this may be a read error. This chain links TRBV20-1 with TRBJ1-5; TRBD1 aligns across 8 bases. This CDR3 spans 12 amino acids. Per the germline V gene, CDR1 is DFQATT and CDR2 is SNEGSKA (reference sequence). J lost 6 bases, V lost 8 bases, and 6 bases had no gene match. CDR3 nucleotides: TGCAGTACAGGACAGGGACGTCAGCCCCAGCATTTT. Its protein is CSTGQGRQPQHF.

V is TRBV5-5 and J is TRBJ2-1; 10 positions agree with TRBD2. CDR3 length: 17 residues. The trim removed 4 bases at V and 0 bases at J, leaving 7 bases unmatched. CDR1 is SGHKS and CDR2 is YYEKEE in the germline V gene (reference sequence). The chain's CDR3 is CASSPVLAGSSYNEQFF. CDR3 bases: TGTGCCAGCAGCCCAGTACTAGCGGGAAGCTCCTACAATGAGCAGTTCTTC.

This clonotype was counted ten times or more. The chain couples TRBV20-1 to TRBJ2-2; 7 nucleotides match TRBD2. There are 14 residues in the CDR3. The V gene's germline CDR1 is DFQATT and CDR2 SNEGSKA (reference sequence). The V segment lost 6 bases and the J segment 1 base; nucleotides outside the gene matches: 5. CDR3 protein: CSAPASGNTGELFF. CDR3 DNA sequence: TGCAGTGCCCCAGCTAGCGGGAACACCGGGGAGCTGTTTTTT.

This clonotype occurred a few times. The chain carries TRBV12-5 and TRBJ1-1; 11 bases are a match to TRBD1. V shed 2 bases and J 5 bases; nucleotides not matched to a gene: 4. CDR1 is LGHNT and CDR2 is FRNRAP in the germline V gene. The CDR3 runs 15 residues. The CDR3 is CASGLRTGGATEAFF. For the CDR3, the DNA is TGTGCTAGTGGTTTGAGGACAGGGGGCGCGACTGAAGCTTTCTTT.

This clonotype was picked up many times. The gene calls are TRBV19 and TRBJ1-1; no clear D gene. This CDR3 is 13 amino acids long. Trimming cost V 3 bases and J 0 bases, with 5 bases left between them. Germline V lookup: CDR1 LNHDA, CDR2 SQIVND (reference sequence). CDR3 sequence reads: CASSIAVNTEAFF. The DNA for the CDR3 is TGTGCCAGTAGTATCGCTGTGAACACTGAAGCTTTCTTT.

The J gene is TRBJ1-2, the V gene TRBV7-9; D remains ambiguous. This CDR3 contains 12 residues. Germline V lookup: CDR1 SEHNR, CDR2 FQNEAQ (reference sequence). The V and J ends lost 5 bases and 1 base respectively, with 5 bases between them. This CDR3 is CASSLHNYGYTF. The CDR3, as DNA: TGTGCCAGCAGCCTCCATAACTATGGCTACACCTTC.

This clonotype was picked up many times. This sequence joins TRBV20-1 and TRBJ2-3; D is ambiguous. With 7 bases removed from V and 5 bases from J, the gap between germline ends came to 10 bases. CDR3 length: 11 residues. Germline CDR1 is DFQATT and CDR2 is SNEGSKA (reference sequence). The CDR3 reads CSVSRVDTQYF. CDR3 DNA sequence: TGCAGTGTCTCCCGCGTAGATACGCAGTATTTT.

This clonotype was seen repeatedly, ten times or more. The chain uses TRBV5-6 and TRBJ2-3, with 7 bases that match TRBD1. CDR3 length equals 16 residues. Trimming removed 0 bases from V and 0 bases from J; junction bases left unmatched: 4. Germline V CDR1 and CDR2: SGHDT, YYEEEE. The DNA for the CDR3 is TGTGCCAGCAGCTTGGGGGACAGCCTAAGCACAGATACGCAGTATTTT. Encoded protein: CASSLGDSLSTDTQYF.